This is a list of T cell receptor beta chains from one sample in a study of blood T cell repertoires in COVID-19. Only in-frame clones appear in the TCRdb table, and some are missing; sequencing was by immunoSEQ multiplex PCR. The sample consists of 400,000 to 500,000 clones, roughly 89% of them appearing once. The source material was peripheral blood. These receptors all stem from a woman aged 25 to 39 with active or convalescent COVID-19. Both conserved end residues are part of each CDR3. D genes are given only for firm matches. Clone size, where shown, is once, few, many, or a class for clones that have expanded.

TRBD2,TRBJ2-1,NA,TRBV6-5,TGTGCCAGCAGAACACTAGCGGGAGGGCCCAGTGAGCAGTTCTTC,CASRTLAGGPSEQFF
NA,TRBJ1-1,NA,TRBV19,TGTGCCAGTAGTTACAGCCAGAACACTGAAGCTTTCTTT,CASSYSQNTEAFF
TRBD1,TRBJ1-5,NA,TRBV2,TGTGCCAGCAGCCGGGGACAGGGACAGCGGCAGCCCCAGCATTTT,CASSRGQGQRQPQHF
TRBD1,TRBJ2-1,NA,TRBV5-4,TGTGCCAGCAGCCCTTCGACAGGGGATGAGCAGTTCTTC,CASSPSTGDEQFF
TRBD1,TRBJ2-1,NA,TRBV7-8,TGTGCCAGCAGACCAGGAGGGACAGGGGGCTACAATGAGCAGTTCTTC,CASRPGGTGGYNEQFF
NA,TRBJ1-5,NA,TRBV2,TGTGCCAGCAGTGAATTTCTTGCAGGGCAACAGCCCCAGCATTTT,CASSEFLAGQQPQHF
TRBD2,TRBJ2-3,NA,TRBV10-1,TGCGCCAGCAGTGCGACCGGGACTAAGAACACAGATACGCAGTATTTT,CASSATGTKNTDTQYF
TRBD1,TRBJ1-1,NA,TRBV27,TGTGCCAGCAGTCCCAGGACAGGCCGTTTCAGCACTGAAGCTTTCTTT,CASSPRTGRFSTEAFF
TRBD2,TRBJ2-3,NA,TRBV10-1,TGCGCCAGCAGCGGGGGGTTATCCGCAGGGAAGTTAACGCAGTATTTT,CASSGGLSAGKLTQYF
TRBD2,TRBJ2-7,NA,TRBV30,TGTGCCTGGGGTATCAGAGCGGGAGCGGTCGAGCAGTACTTC,CAWGIRAGAVEQYF
NA,TRBJ2-5,NA,TRBV6-1,TGTGCCAGCAGTGAACGTGCCGTACCCGGGCGGGTTGTGGTTCAAGAGACCCAGTACTTC,CASSERAVPGRVVVQETQYF
TRBD1,TRBJ2-7,few,TRBV19,TGTGCCAGTAGTAATAGCGTCGGGACAGGGACCTACGAGCAGTACTTC,CASSNSVGTGTYEQYF
NA,TRBJ1-2,NA,TRBV5-4,TGTGCCAGCAGTCCGAGACAGCCTCGTAACTATGGCTACACCTTC,CASSPRQPRNYGYTF
TRBD2,TRBJ2-7,NA,TRBV4-2,TGTGCCAGCAGCCAAGATGCGCTCTCTAGCGGATACTACGAGCAGTACTTC,CASSQDALSSGYYEQYF
TRBD2,TRBJ2-1,NA,TRBV5-1,TGCGCCAGCAGCTTGGTCCCTCAAGCGGGAGGAACCTACAATGAGCAGTTCTTC,CASSLVPQAGGTYNEQFF
TRBD1,TRBJ1-2,NA,TRBV5-1,TGCGCCAGCAGCTTCACAGGGGAGTCCTATGGCTACACCTTC,CASSFTGESYGYTF
NA,TRBJ2-2,NA,TRBV5-1,TGCGCCAGCAGCCACAGGGAAACCGGGGAGCTGTTTTTT,CASSHRETGELFF
NA,TRBJ2-1,once,TRBV30,TGTGCCTGGGGAGCTCCGTACAATGAGCAGTTCTTC,CAWGAPYNEQFF
NA,TRBJ1-1,few,TRBV12-3/TRBV12-4,TGTGCCAGCAGTCGGAACACTGAAGCTTTCTTT,CASSRNTEAFF
TRBD1,TRBJ2-3,NA,TRBV5-1,TGCGCCAGCAGCCAACAGGGGGTTGGAGATACGCAGTATTTT,CASSQQGVGDTQYF
NA,TRBJ2-7,NA,TRBV3-1/TRBV3-2,TGTGCCAGCAGCCAAGCACGTAGTGGCGAGCAGTACTTC,CASSQARSGEQYF
NA,TRBJ1-1,NA,TRBV7-6,TGTGCCAGCAGCTTAGCCGTCGAGACACCCGGTTACACTGAAGCTTTCTTT,CASSLAVETPGYTEAFF
NA,TRBJ1-4,once,TRBV30,TGTGCCTGGAGTCCGGGACTTAATGAAAAACTGTTTTTT,CAWSPGLNEKLFF
NA,TRBJ2-7,NA,TRBV15,TGTGCCACCAGCAGAGATCGAAACTTCTACGAGCAGTACTTC,CATSRDRNFYEQYF
TRBD1,TRBJ1-1,once,TRBV7-9,TGTGCCAGCAGCCGTCTACAGGGGAGGAACACTGAAGCTTTCTTT,CASSRLQGRNTEAFF
TRBD1,TRBJ1-6,NA,TRBV5-1,TGCGCCAGCAGCCTCACAGGGGAAAATTCACCCCTCCACTTT,CASSLTGENSPLHF
TRBD1,TRBJ1-2,NA,TRBV29-1,TGCAGCGTTGACCTGGACAGGGGACGTGGCTACACCTTC,CSVDLDRGRGYTF
TRBD1,TRBJ1-1,NA,TRBV6-5,TGTGCCAGCAGTTACTCGGGACAGGGGTACTCCGAAGCTTTCTTT,CASSYSGQGYSEAFF
TRBD2,TRBJ2-3,NA,TRBV6-4,TGTGCCAGCAGTGACTCGCTACTAGCGGGGGCAAGCACAGATACGCAGTATTTT,CASSDSLLAGASTDTQYF
NA,TRBJ1-1,once,TRBV12-3/TRBV12-4,TGTGCCAGCAGTGGGGGGGCACCTGAAGCTTTCTTT,CASSGGAPEAFF
NA,TRBJ2-1,NA,TRBV5-5,TGTGCCAGCAGCTTGACGAGCTCCTACAATGAGCAGTTCTTC,CASSLTSSYNEQFF
TRBD2,TRBJ2-1,once,TRBV5-1,TGCGCCAGCAGCTTGACGACTAGCGGGAGGGCGTCCAATGAGCAGTTCTTC,CASSLTTSGRASNEQFF
NA,TRBJ1-5,NA,TRBV6-5,TGTGCCACCTCGAGGAATAGCAATCAGCCCCAGCATTTT,CATSRNSNQPQHF
TRBD2,TRBJ2-1,once,TRBV5-1,TGCGCCAGCAGCACCGGGGGGGATTACAATGAGCAGTTCTTC,CASSTGGDYNEQFF
NA,TRBJ2-5,NA,TRBV14,TGTGCCAGCAGCCAAGTCATAGAGACCCAGTACTTC,CASSQVIETQYF
TRBD1,TRBJ1-2,NA,TRBV27,TGTGCCAGCAGTTTGCTCCCCACCGGAGGGGGCTATGGCTATGGCTACACCTTC,CASSLLPTGGGYGYGYTF
NA,TRBJ1-2,NA,TRBV6-1,TGTGCCAGCAGTGAAGGACAGTCCGGCGGCTATGGCTACACCTTC,CASSEGQSGGYGYTF
TRBD1,TRBJ1-5,once,TRBV2,TGTGCCAGCAGCGGGACAGGGCGTGAACAGCCCCAGCATTTT,CASSGTGREQPQHF
TRBD2,TRBJ2-5,once,TRBV27,TGTGCCAGCAGTCTCCGGACTAGCGGGACAGAGACCCAGTACTTC,CASSLRTSGTETQYF